A selection of T cell receptor beta chains follows, all from one sample in a study of shared clonotypes between healthy human individuals. Produced via immunoSEQ multiplex PCR; TCRdb's table is partial and in-frame only. This sample has around 2.5 million clones, with 93% found just once. Sequencing used naive CD4+ T cells from PBMCs. These receptors originate from a man between 18 and 35 years old in good health. Some clones in this sample may be carry-over from other donors' samples. CDR3s include the opening cysteine and the closing phenylalanine or tryptophan. A D gene is named only where the DNA matches it firmly. The size of a clone is reported for some rows only, either as once, few or many, or as a class for expanded clones.

V,J,size,D,DNA,CDR3
TRBV7-2,TRBJ1-1,-,-,TGTGCCAGCAGCCTAATAGGGACTGAAGCTTTCTTT,CASSLIGTEAFF
TRBV9,TRBJ1-2,-,-,TGTGCCAGCAGCTCCAGCCTCAGAAACTATGGCTACACCTTC,CASSSSLRNYGYTF
TRBV6-9,TRBJ1-1,-,-,TGTGCCAGCAGCCAGGGGCTGGAGGCTTTCTTT,CASSQGLEAFF
TRBV6-1,TRBJ2-2,-,-,TGTGCCACCTTTAGAGCGGCAGCGAACACCGGGGAGCTGTTTTTT,CATFRAAANTGELFF
TRBV18,TRBJ2-5,-,TRBD1,TGTGCCAGCTCAACGGGACAGGGGGCACGTGAGACCCAGTACTTC,CASSTGQGARETQYF
TRBV29-1,TRBJ2-1,-,-,TGCAGCGTTGAAGATCGGGGACACTACTCCTACAATGAGCAGTTCTTC,CSVEDRGHYSYNEQFF
TRBV28,TRBJ1-5,-,TRBD1,TGTGCCAGCACATCCGGGACAGGTTACCGGCAGCCCCAGCATTTT,CASTSGTGYRQPQHF
TRBV18,TRBJ2-5,-,TRBD2,TGTGCCAGCTCACCATCGAGGACTAGCGTAGGAGAGACCCAGTACTTC,CASSPSRTSVGETQYF
TRBV5-4,TRBJ2-5,once,-,-,CAFGPGGSYQETQYF
TRBV28,TRBJ2-2,-,TRBD2,TGTGCCAGCAGTCTGGGACTAGCGGGAGGAACGACCGGGGAGCTGTTTTTT,CASSLGLAGGTTGELFF
TRBV11-2,TRBJ2-1,-,TRBD1,TGTGCCAGCAGCCGACTCGGACAGGGGGCTATCGATGAGCAGTTCTTC,CASSRLGQGAIDEQFF
TRBV6-5,TRBJ1-2,-,-,TGTGCCAGCAGTTACGGTGCGAATCGAATTAACTATGGCTACACCTTC,CASSYGANRINYGYTF
TRBV7-3,TRBJ2-1,-,-,TGTGCCAGCAGCTCGACAGGAACCTACAATGAGCAGTTCTTC,CASSSTGTYNEQFF
TRBV9,TRBJ1-1,few,-,TGTGCCAGCAGCGTAGATGGCCAGCAGAACACTGAAGCTTTCTTT,CASSVDGQQNTEAFF
TRBV7-3,TRBJ1-1,-,-,TGTGCCAGCAGCCTCGCGGCGGGCACTGAAGCTTTCTTT,CASSLAAGTEAFF
TRBV2,TRBJ2-6,-,-,TGTGCCAGCAGTGTTGAATCTGGGGCCAACGTCCTGACTTTC,CASSVESGANVLTF
TRBV19,TRBJ1-1,-,-,TGTGCCAGTAGTATGGGAGCCGAAGCTTTCTTT,CASSMGAEAFF
TRBV6-1,TRBJ1-4,once,-,TGTGCCAGCAGGATCGACAGGCAAAATGAAAAACTGTTTTTT,CASRIDRQNEKLFF
TRBV9,TRBJ1-1,once,TRBD1,TGTGCCAGCAGCGTAGAGGGACAGGGTAAGACTGAAGCTTTCTTT,CASSVEGQGKTEAFF
TRBV28,TRBJ1-2,-,-,TGTGCCAGCAGTTATCACCCGGGGGCAGAGGATGGCTACACCTTC,CASSYHPGAEDGYTF
TRBV27,TRBJ1-2,-,-,TGTGCCAGCAGTCCCATCTGGACCGTCGGGCGCAACTATGGCTACACCTTC,CASSPIWTVGRNYGYTF
TRBV5-1,TRBJ1-5,once,-,TGCGCCAGCAGCTTGGGGCCACAGGTGGGAGGCAATCAGCCCCAGCATTTT,CASSLGPQVGGNQPQHF
TRBV9,TRBJ2-1,once,-,TGTGCCAGCAGCGTAGATCAGACACGCAATGAGCAGTTCTTC,CASSVDQTRNEQFF
TRBV7-9,TRBJ1-6,-,TRBD1,TGTGCCAGCAGCATCCAGGGGGCGCCTAATTCACCCCTCCACTTT,CASSIQGAPNSPLHF
TRBV19,TRBJ1-1,-,TRBD1,TGTGCCAGTAGTAATACCGGGACAGGCGCAGGGGAAGCTTTCTTT,CASSNTGTGAGEAFF
TRBV28,TRBJ2-7,once,-,TGTGCCAGCAGTTTACAGAGATCCTACGAGCAGTACTTC,CASSLQRSYEQYF
TRBV20-1,TRBJ2-5,few,-,TGCAGTGGTAACGTCCAAGAGACCCAGTACTTC,CSGNVQETQYF
TRBV19,TRBJ2-5,-,-,TGTGCCAGTAGTTCCGAGATCTTGGACAACGAATGGGGAGAGACCCAGTACTTC,CASSSEILDNEWGETQYF
TRBV28,TRBJ1-4,-,-,TGTGCCGTGGGACCCCGGAACGAAAAACTGTTTTTT,CAVGPRNEKLFF
TRBV2,TRBJ1-2,-,-,TGTGCCAGCAGTCCCACCGCGGGGGTTAATGGCTACACCTTC,CASSPTAGVNGYTF
TRBV5-1,TRBJ2-1,-,TRBD2,TGCGCCAGCAGCGTTAGCGGGAGTGGCTACAATGAGCAGTTCTTC,CASSVSGSGYNEQFF
TRBV5-1,TRBJ2-7,once,TRBD2,TGCGCCAGCGCGCGTGGGACTAGCTCATACGAGCAGTACTTC,CASARGTSSYEQYF
TRBV11-2,TRBJ2-7,-,-,TGTGCCAGCAGCTTAGCGGTTGAGGCCTATGAAATGTACTTC,CASSLAVEAYEMYF